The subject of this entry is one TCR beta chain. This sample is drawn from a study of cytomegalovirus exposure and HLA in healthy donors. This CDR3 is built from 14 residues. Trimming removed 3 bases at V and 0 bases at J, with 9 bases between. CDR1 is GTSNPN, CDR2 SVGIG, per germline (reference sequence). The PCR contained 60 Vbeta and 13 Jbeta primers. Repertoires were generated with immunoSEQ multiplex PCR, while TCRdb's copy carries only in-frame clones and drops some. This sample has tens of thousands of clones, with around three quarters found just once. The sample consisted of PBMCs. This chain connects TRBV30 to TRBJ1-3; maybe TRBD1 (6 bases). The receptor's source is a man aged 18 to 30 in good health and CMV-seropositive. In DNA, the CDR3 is TGTGCCTGGAGGGACAGACACTCTGGAAACACCATATATTTT. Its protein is CAWRDRHSGNTIYF.